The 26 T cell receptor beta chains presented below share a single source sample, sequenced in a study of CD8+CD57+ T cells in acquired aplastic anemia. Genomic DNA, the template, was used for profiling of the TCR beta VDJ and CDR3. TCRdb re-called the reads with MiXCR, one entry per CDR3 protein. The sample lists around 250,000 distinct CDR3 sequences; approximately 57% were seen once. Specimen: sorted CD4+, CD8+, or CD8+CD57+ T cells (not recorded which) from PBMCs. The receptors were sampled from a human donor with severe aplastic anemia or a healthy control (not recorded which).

For the CDR3, the DNA is TGTGCCAGCAGTGGGCTAGCGGTGACAGATACGCAGTATTTT. Translated: CASSGLAVTDTQYF. The chain couples TRBV2 to TRBJ2-3; 7 nucleotides agree with TRBD2. CDR1 SNHLY and CDR2 FYNNEI come from the germline V gene. V dropped 4 bases and J dropped 3; count of bases not matched to a gene: 4. The CDR3 loop spans 14 amino acids.

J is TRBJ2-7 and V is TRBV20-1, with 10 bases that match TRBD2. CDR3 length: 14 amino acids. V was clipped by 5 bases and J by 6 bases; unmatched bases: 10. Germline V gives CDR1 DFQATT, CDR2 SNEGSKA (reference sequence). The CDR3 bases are TGCAGTGCTCGATCTAGCGGGAGTGGAATCGAGCAGTACTTC. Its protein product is CSARSSGSGIEQYF.

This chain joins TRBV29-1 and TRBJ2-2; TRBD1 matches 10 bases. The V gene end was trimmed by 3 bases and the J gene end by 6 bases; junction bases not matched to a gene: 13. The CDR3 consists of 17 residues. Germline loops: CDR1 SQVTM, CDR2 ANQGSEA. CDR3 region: CSVDVTGTGASAGELFF. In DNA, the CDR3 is TGCAGCGTTGACGTGACCGGGACAGGGGCCTCCGCCGGGGAGCTGTTTTTT.

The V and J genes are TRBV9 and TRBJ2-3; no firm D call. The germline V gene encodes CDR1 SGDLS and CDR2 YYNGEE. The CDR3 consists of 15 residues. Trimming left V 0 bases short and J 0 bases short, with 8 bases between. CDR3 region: CASSVEGLSTDTQYF. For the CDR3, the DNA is TGTGCCAGCAGCGTAGAAGGGCTTAGCACAGATACGCAGTATTTT.

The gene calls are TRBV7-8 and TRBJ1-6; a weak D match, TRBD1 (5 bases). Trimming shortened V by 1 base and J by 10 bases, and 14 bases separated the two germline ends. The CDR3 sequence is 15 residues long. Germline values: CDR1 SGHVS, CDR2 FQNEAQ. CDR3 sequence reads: CASSLDVGVGSPLHF. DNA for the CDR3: TGTGCCAGCAGCTTAGACGTAGGGGTAGGGTCACCCCTCCACTTT.

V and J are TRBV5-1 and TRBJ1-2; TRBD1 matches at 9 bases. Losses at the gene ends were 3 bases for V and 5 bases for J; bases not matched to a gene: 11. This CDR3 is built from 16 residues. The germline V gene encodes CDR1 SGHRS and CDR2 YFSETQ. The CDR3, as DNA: TGCGCCAGCAGCTCGGAAGGGACAGGGTGGGGATATGGCTACACCTTC. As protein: CASSSEGTGWGYGYTF.

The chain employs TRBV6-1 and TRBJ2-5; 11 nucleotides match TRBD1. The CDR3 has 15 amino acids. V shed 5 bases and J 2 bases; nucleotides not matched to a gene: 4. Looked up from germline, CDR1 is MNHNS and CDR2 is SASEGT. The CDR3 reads CASSRTGGGQETQYF. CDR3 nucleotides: TGTGCCAGCAGTAGGACAGGGGGCGGTCAAGAGACCCAGTACTTC.

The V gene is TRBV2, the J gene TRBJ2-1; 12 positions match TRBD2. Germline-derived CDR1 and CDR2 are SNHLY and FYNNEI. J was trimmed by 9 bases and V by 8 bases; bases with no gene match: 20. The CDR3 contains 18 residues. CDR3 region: CASASGLAGTDYWSEQFF. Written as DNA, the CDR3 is TGTGCCAGCGCGTCAGGACTAGCGGGAACGGACTACTGGAGTGAGCAGTTCTTC.

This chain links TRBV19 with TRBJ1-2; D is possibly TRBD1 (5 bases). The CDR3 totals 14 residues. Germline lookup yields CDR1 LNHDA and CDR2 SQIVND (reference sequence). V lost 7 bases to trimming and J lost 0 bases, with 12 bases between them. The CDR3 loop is CASNPGTANYGYTF. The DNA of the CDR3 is TGTGCCAGTAACCCCGGGACCGCTAACTATGGCTACACCTTC.

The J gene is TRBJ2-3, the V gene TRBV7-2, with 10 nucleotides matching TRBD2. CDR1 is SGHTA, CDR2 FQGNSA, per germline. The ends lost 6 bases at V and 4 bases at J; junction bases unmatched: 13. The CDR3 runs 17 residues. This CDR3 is CASSLHRLAGVADTQYF. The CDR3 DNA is TGTGCCAGCAGTCTCCACCGTCTAGCGGGGGTTGCAGATACGCAGTATTTT.

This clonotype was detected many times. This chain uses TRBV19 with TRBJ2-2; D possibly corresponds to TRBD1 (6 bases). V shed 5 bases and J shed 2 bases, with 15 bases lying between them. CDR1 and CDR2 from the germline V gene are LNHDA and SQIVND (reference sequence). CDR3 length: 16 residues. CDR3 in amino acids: CASSADQGRNTGELFF. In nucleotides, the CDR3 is TGTGCCAGTAGTGCCGATCAGGGGAGAAACACCGGGGAGCTGTTTTTT.

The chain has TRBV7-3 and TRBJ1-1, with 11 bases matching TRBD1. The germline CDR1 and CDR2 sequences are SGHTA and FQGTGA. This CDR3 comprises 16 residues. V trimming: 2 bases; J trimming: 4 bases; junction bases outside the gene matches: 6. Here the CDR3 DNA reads TGTGCCAGCAGCTTAGGACAGGGGGCCTTTGGCACTGAAGCTTTCTTT. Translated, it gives CASSLGQGAFGTEAFF. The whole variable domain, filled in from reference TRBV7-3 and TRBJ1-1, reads GAGVSQTPSNKVTEKGKYVELRCDPISGHTALYWYRQSLGQGPEFLIYFQGTGAADDSGLPNDRFFAVRPEGSVSTLKIQRTERGDSAVYLCASSLGQGAFGTEAFFGQGTRLTVV.

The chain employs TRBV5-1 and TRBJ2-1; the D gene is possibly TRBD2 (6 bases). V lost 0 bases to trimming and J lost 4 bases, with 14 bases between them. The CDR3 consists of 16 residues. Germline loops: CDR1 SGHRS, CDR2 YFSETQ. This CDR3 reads CASSLGGGIGYNEQFF. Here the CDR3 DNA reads TGCGCCAGCAGCTTGGGAGGCGGGATCGGTTACAATGAGCAGTTCTTC.

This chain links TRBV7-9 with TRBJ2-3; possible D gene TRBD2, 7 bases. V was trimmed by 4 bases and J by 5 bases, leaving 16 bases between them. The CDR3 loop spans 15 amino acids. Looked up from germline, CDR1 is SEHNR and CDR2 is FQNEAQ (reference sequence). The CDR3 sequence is CASSSWGGGRDTQYF. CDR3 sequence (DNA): TGTGCCAGCAGCTCCTGGGGAGGGGGGAGAGATACGCAGTATTTT.

CDR3 coding DNA: TGCAGCGTTGTACTGCTTGAAGGGAATGGCTACACCTTC. Translating gives CSVVLLEGNGYTF. The rearrangement joins TRBV29-1 to TRBJ1-2; D gene unclear. The CDR3 totals 13 residues. The germline gives CDR1 SQVTM, CDR2 ANQGSEA. Trimming cost V 4 bases and J 6 bases, with 15 bases left between them.

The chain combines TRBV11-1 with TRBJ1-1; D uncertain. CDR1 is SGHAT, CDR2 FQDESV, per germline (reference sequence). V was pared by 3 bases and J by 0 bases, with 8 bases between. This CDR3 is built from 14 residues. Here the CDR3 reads CASSLSGLNTEAFF. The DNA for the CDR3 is TGTGCCAGCAGCTTGAGCGGACTGAACACTGAAGCTTTCTTT.

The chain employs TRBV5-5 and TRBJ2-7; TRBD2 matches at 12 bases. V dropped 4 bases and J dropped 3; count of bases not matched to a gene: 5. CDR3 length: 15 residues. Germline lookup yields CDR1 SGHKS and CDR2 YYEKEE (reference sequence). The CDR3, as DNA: TGTGCCAGCAGCGCCCTAGCGGGAGGGATCTACGAGCAGTACTTC. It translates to CASSALAGGIYEQYF. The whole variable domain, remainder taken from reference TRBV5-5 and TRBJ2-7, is DAGVTQSPTHLIKTRGQQVTLRCSPISGHKSVSWYQQVLGQGPQFIFQYYEKEERGRGNFPDRFSARQFPNYSSELNVNALLLGDSALYLCASSALAGGIYEQYFGPGTRLTVT.

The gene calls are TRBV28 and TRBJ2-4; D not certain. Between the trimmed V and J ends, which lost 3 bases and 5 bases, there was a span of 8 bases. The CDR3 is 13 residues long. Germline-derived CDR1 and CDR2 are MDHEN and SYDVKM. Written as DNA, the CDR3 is TGTGCCAGCAGTTTCCAGGAAGAAAACATTCAGTACTTC. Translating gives CASSFQEENIQYF.

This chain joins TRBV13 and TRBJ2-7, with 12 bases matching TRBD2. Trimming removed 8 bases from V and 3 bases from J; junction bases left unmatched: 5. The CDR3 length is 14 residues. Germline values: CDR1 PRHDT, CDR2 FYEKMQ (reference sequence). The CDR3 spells CASRASGGGYEQYF. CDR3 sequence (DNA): TGTGCCAGCCGGGCTAGCGGGGGGGGCTACGAGCAGTACTTC.

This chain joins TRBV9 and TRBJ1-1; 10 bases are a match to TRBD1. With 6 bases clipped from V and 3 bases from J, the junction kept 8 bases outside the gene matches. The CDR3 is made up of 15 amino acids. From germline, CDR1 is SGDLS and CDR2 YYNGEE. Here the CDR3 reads CASTPLGTGDTEAFF. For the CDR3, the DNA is TGTGCCAGCACACCCCTTGGGACAGGGGACACTGAAGCTTTCTTT.

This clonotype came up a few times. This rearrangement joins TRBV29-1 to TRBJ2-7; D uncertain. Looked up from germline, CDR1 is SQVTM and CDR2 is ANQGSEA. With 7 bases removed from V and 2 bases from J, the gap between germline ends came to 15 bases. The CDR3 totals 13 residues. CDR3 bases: TGCAGCGCTTCCACCTTTGATACCTACGAGCAGTACTTC. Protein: CSASTFDTYEQYF.

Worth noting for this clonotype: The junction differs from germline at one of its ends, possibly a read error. CDR3 bases: TGCAGTGCTAGTGGCGGAAGCTCCTATAATTCACGCCTCCACTTT. It is translated as CSASGGSSYNSRLHF. The chain employs TRBV20-1 and TRBJ1-6; D gene unclear. Germline CDR1 is DFQATT and CDR2 is SNEGSKA (reference sequence). CDR3 size: 15 residues.

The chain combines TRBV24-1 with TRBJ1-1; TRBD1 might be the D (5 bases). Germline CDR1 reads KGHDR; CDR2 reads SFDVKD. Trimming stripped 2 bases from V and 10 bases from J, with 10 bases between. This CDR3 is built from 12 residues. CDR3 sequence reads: CATSDWDGGAFF. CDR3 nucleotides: TGTGCCACCAGTGATTGGGACGGTGGAGCTTTCTTT.

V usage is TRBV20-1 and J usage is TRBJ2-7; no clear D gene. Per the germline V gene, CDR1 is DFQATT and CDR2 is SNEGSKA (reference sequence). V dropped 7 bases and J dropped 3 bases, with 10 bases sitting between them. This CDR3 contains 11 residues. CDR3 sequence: CSVRIDYEQYF. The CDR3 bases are TGCAGTGTTAGGATAGACTACGAGCAGTACTTC.

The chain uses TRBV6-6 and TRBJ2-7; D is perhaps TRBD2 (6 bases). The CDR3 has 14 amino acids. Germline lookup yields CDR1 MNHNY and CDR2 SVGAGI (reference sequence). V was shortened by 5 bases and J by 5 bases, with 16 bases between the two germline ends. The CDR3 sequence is CASSGGTSQNEQYF. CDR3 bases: TGTGCCAGCAGTGGCGGGACCTCCCAGAACGAGCAGTACTTC.

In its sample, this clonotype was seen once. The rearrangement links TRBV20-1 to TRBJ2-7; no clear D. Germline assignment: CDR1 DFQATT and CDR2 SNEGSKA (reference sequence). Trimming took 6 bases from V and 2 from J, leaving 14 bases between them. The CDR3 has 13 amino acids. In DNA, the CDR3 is TGCAGTGCCAACTGGGTCGTTCCCTACGAGCAGTACTTC. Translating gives CSANWVVPYEQYF.